This paragraph covers one T cell receptor beta chain sequence. Its antigen remains unidentified. V was shortened by 5 bases and J by 4 bases, with 23 bases between the two germline ends. Germline V CDR1 and CDR2: MDHEN, SYDVKM. This CDR3 is built from 17 residues. Generated by immunoSEQ multiplex PCR, the TCRdb table keeps only in-frame clones and is missing some. Of roughly 680,000 clones listed, 72% are singletons. The data belong to a study of shared clonotypes between healthy human individuals. General observations from the study: Several donors held about 5% of naive CD4 clonotypes in common.

Sequenced material: memory CD4+ T cells sorted from blood. Subset here: CD45RA-negative fraction. V gene TRBV28 combines with J gene TRBJ1-2, with D possibly TRBD1 on 6 matching bases. The TCR comes from a woman in her thirties in good health. CDR3 amino acids: CASSTSPGRGGSYGYTF. CDR3 DNA: TGTGCCAGCAGTACCTCCCCGGGGAGGGGGGGGTCCTATGGCTACACCTTC.